A selection of T cell receptor beta chains follows, all from one sample in a study of blood T cell repertoires in COVID-19. TCRdb's table, derived via immunoSEQ multiplex PCR, lists solely in-frame clones and lacks some. The repertoire holds over 25,000 clones, over 75% seen once, with over 9% in the top ten. Material: peripheral blood. The receptors were gathered from a man aged 60 to 75 with acute or convalescent COVID-19. Each CDR3 is given with its conserved first and last residue. A D gene is named only where the DNA matches it firmly. A clone size is listed for some rows: how often the clone was seen (once, few, many), or a class if it is expanded.

v_call	d_call	cdr3_length	j_call	clone_size	cdr3_aa	cdr3_nt
TRBV19	-	15	TRBJ1-2	-	CASSTEGREDYGYTF	TGTGCCAGTAGTACCGAGGGCAGGGAGGACTATGGCTACACCTTC
TRBV7-8	TRBD1	18	TRBJ1-5	-	CASSLSSDRGLYNQPQHF	TGTGCCAGCAGCCTATCGTCGGACAGGGGCCTCTACAATCAGCCCCAGCATTTT
TRBV21-1	-	17	TRBJ1-4	-	CASSKARGTTLLEKLFF	TGTGCCAGCAGCAAAGCGAGAGGGACAACCCTACTTGAAAAACTGTTTTTT
TRBV5-1	TRBD2	14	TRBJ2-7	-	CASYGAGGPYEQYF	TGCGCCAGCTATGGGGCGGGAGGGCCCTACGAGCAGTACTTC
TRBV6-5	TRBD1	14	TRBJ1-2	once	CASRASGQFYGYTF	TGTGCCAGCAGGGCCTCGGGACAGTTTTATGGCTACACCTTC
TRBV7-2	TRBD2	15	TRBJ2-1	-	CASSLGLATYNEQFF	TGTGCCAGCAGCTTGGGACTAGCGACCTACAATGAGCAGTTCTTC
TRBV3-1/TRBV3-2	TRBD2	17	TRBJ2-1	-	CASSLGLSGGYYNEQFF	TGTGCCAGCAGCCTCGGACTAAGCGGGGGGTACTACAATGAGCAGTTCTTC
TRBV10-2	-	13	TRBJ1-6	few	CASSESTHSPLHF	TGCGCCAGCAGTGAGTCGACTCATTCACCCCTCCACTTT
TRBV5-4	-	13	TRBJ1-3	-	CASSLMGADTIYF	TGTGCCAGCAGCTTGATGGGGGCTGACACCATATATTTT
TRBV3-1/TRBV3-2	TRBD2	16	TRBJ2-5	-	CASSQELAGGGETQYF	TGTGCCAGCAGCCAAGAACTAGCGGGGGGTGGAGAGACCCAGTACTTC
TRBV29-1	TRBD2	15	TRBJ2-1	-	CSVPSVSGSRSEQFF	TGCAGCGTCCCCTCCGTTAGCGGGAGTAGAAGTGAGCAGTTCTTC
TRBV12-3/TRBV12-4	TRBD1	13	TRBJ2-6	-	CASSQQGPNVLTF	TGTGCCAGCAGCCAACAGGGGCCCAACGTCCTGACTTTC
TRBV2	-	15	TRBJ2-1	-	CATSGEGRRSGEQFF	TGTGCCACCTCCGGAGAGGGCAGAAGATCGGGTGAGCAGTTCTTC
TRBV24-1	-	12	TRBJ1-4	once	CATGDSNEKLFF	TGTGCCACAGGTGACAGTAATGAAAAACTGTTTTTT
TRBV6-1	TRBD1	15	TRBJ1-5	few	CASSEVGGRSQPQHF	TGTGCCAGCAGTGAAGTAGGGGGCAGAAGTCAGCCCCAGCATTTT
TRBV12-3/TRBV12-4	-	11	TRBJ1-1	-	CASNSNTEAFF	TGTGCCAGCAACTCAAACACTGAAGCTTTCTTT
TRBV11-1	TRBD2	14	TRBJ2-1	-	CASSSSGGVEEQFF	TGTGCCAGCAGCTCCAGCGGGGGCGTTGAGGAGCAGTTCTTC
TRBV5-1	TRBD2	15	TRBJ2-1	-	CASSLWRESYNEQFF	TGCGCCAGCAGCTTATGGCGGGAGTCCTACAATGAGCAGTTCTTC
TRBV6-5	-	14	TRBJ1-1	-	CASRQRGGNTEAFF	TGTGCCAGCAGACAAAGGGGTGGGAACACTGAAGCTTTCTTT
TRBV19	-	14	TRBJ1-1	-	CASSIGPVNTEAFF	TGTGCCAGTAGTATAGGGCCAGTGAACACTGAAGCTTTCTTT
TRBV6-5	TRBD1	14	TRBJ1-6	-	CASGRTGGNSPLHF	TGTGCCAGCGGACGGACAGGGGGCAACTCACCCCTCCACTTT
TRBV6-2/TRBV6-3	-	14	TRBJ2-7	-	CASSYVGSPYEQYF	TGTGCCAGCAGTTACGTCGGGAGCCCCTACGAGCAGTACTTC